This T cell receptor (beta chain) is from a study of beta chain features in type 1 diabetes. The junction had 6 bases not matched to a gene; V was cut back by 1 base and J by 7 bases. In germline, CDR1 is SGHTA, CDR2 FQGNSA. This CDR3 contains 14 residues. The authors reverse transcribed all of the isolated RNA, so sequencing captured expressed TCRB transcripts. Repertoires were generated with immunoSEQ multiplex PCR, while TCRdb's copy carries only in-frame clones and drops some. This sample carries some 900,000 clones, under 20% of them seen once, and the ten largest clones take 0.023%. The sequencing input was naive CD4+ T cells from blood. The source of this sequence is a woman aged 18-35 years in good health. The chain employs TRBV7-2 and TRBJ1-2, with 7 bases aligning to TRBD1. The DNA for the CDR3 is TGTGCCAGCAGCTTAGACGGCAGGGGGACTGGCTACACCTTC. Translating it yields CASSLDGRGTGYTF. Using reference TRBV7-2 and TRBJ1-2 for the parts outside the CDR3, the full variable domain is GAGVSQSPSNKVTEKGKDVELRCDPISGHTALYWYRQSLGQGLEFLIYFQGNSAPDKSGLPSDRFSAERTGGSVSTLTIQRTQQEDSAVYLCASSLDGRGTGYTFGSGTRLTVV.